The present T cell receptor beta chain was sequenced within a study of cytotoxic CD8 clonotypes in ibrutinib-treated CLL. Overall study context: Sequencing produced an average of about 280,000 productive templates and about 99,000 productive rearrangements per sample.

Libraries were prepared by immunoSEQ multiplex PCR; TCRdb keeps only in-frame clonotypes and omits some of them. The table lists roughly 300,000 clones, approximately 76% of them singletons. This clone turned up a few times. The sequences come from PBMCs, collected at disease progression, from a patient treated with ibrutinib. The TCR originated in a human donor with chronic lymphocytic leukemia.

This CDR3 reads CASSRPGQGSYEQYF. Written as DNA, the CDR3 is TGCGCCAGCAGCCGGCCGGGACAGGGGTCGTACGAGCAGTACTTC. The chain links TRBV4-1 to TRBJ2-7; TRBD1 aligns across 10 bases. The CDR3 has 15 residues. Germline loops: CDR1 MGHRA, CDR2 YSYEKL. The ends lost 4 bases at V and 4 bases at J; junction bases unmatched: 7.